The 10 T cell receptor beta chains below all came from one sample that was sequenced in a study of control samples from healthy donors and cancer patients. The repertoire was sequenced with immunoSEQ multiplex PCR; TCRdb's copy has only in-frame clones and lacks some. This table holds 200,000 to 250,000 clones, just under 95% found once. Source material: blood. The receptors here all came from a man aged 50 to 59 in good health.

This chain joins TRBV19 and TRBJ2-7; the match to TRBD1 covers 8 bases. Germline CDR1 reads LNHDA; CDR2 reads SQIVND (reference sequence). V lost 3 bases, J lost 0 bases, and 4 bases stayed unmatched. The CDR3 runs to 15 residues. This CDR3 is CASSIRDRTSYEQYF. The CDR3 DNA reads as TGTGCCAGTAGTATTCGGGACAGGACCTCCTACGAGCAGTACTTC.

The chain carries TRBV14 and TRBJ1-2; D call uncertain. The V gene's germline CDR1 is SGHDN and CDR2 FVKESK. The V and J ends lost 5 bases and 4 bases respectively, with 11 bases between them. CDR3 length: 13 amino acids. The CDR3 DNA sequence: TGTGCCAGCAGCTCCGGACTTCCCTATGGCTACACCTTC. Translating it yields CASSSGLPYGYTF.

The rearrangement joins TRBV20-1 to TRBJ2-7; 7 bases map to TRBD1. The CDR3 consists of 13 residues. CDR1 DFQATT and CDR2 SNEGSKA come from the germline V gene (reference sequence). V shed 3 bases, J shed 3 bases, and the junction held 5 bases outside the gene matches. The CDR3 protein is CSASQDRSYEQYF. The CDR3 region has the DNA TGCAGTGCTAGTCAGGACAGGAGCTACGAGCAGTACTTC.

This clone was detected once. The CDR3 spells CASSPGTVDHLHF. The DNA of the CDR3 is TGTGCCAGCAGCCCAGGGACCGTAGATCACCTCCACTTT. J is TRBJ1-6 and V is TRBV7-9; D is perhaps TRBD1 (5 bases). The CDR3 sequence is 13 residues long. Per the germline V gene, CDR1 is SEHNR and CDR2 is FQNEAQ (reference sequence). V lost 5 bases to trimming and J lost 15 bases, with 17 bases between them.

This chain uses TRBV5-4 with TRBJ2-7; TRBD1 aligns across 8 bases. V dropped 2 bases and J dropped 0; count of bases not matched to a gene: 1. The V gene's germline CDR1 is SGHNT and CDR2 YYREEE (reference sequence). The CDR3 spans 14 residues. CDR3 protein: CASSFDRGSYEQYF. The DNA of the CDR3 is TGTGCCAGCAGCTTTGACAGGGGCTCCTACGAGCAGTACTTC.

This chain joins TRBV6-6 and TRBJ1-1, with TRBD1 identical over 7 bases. V dropped 5 bases and J dropped 7; count of bases not matched to a gene: 13. This CDR3 contains 15 residues. CDR1 and CDR2 (germline): MNHNY, SVGAGI (reference sequence). The CDR3: CASSPGPGTVNEAFF. In nucleotides, the CDR3 is TGTGCCAGCAGTCCGGGACCCGGGACAGTTAATGAAGCTTTCTTT.

This sequence joins TRBV19 and TRBJ1-6; no reliable D call. This CDR3 contains 16 residues. Trimming removed 3 bases at V and 5 bases at J, with 14 bases between. The V gene's germline CDR1 is LNHDA and CDR2 SQIVND (reference sequence). The CDR3 DNA is TGTGCCAGTAGTATTTCGGCCAGCGACGATAATTCACCCCTCCACTTT. Translation gives CASSISASDDNSPLHF.

The rearrangement joins TRBV6-5 to TRBJ1-5; D not certain. The CDR3 is 13 amino acids. Trimming removed 6 bases at V and 7 bases at J, with 13 bases between. Germline lookup yields CDR1 MNHEY and CDR2 SVGAGI. The DNA of the CDR3 is TGTGCCAGCAGCTACCCCCCCGGCCAGCCCCAGCATTTT. Translation: CASSYPPGQPQHF.

This chain links TRBV7-9 with TRBJ1-2, with D maybe TRBD1 (5 bases). Germline V CDR1 and CDR2: SEHNR, FQNEAQ (reference sequence). The CDR3 contains 15 residues. The V gene lost 5 bases and the J gene lost 7 bases, with 20 bases spanning the gap. The CDR3 DNA follows: TGTGCCAGCAGCCATATGCTTGGGACGTTCTCTGGCTACACCTTC. It is translated as CASSHMLGTFSGYTF.

The chain links TRBV5-1 to TRBJ2-3; 11 bases line up with TRBD2. V shed 4 bases, J shed 4 bases, and the junction held 5 bases outside the gene matches. In germline, CDR1 is SGHRS, CDR2 YFSETQ. This CDR3 is built from 15 residues. The CDR3 DNA follows: TGCGCCAGCAGCGTCGGGACTAGCGGATCAGATACGCAGTATTTT. The encoded protein is CASSVGTSGSDTQYF.